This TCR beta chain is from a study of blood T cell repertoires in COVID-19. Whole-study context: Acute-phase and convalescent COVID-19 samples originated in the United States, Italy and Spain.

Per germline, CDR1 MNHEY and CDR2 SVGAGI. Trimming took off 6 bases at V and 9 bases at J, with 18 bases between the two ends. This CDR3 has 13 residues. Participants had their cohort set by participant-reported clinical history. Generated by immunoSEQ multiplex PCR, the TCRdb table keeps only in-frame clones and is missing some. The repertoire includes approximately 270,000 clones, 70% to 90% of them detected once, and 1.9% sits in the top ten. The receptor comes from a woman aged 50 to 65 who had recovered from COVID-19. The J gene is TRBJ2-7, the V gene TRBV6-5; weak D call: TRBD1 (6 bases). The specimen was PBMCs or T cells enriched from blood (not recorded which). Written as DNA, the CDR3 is TGTGCCAGCAGATCCAGGGGACCCCCGGGGCAGTACTTC. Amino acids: CASRSRGPPGQYF.